The 11 T cell receptor beta chains reported below all come from one sample, sequenced in a study of early T cells in non-severe SARS-CoV-2 infection. Each CDR3 protein is one row after TCRdb ran MiXCR on the 5' RACE reads. The sample includes roughly 43,000 distinct CDR3 sequences, approximately 5.1% seen only once; the top ten take approximately 5.1%. Sequencing was performed on whole blood, taken at baseline. Source of these receptors: an adult who was a healthcare worker with PCR-confirmed SARS-CoV-2 infection or an uninfected control (not recorded which).

This clonotype was observed at least ten times. The chain combines TRBV4-1 with TRBJ2-1, with TRBD1 matching 10 bases. Germline V lookup: CDR1 MGHRA, CDR2 YSYEKL. This CDR3 is built from 15 residues. With V trimmed by 4 bases and J by 5 bases, 5 bases remained unmatched. CDR3 sequence (DNA): TGCGCCAGCAGCCCCTGGACAGGGGGGGACAATGAGCAGTTCTTC. Protein sequence: CASSPWTGGDNEQFF.

In this sample, this clonotype turned up a few times. V usage is TRBV30 and J usage is TRBJ2-3, with 7 bases aligning to TRBD2. Germline CDR1 and CDR2: GTSNPN and SVGIG (reference sequence). The CDR3 covers 16 residues. With V trimmed by 7 bases and J by 2 bases, 15 bases remained unmatched. The CDR3 is CASHNSRDYYTDTQYF. In nucleotides, the CDR3 is TGTGCCTCCCACAACAGCCGGGACTATTACACAGATACGCAGTATTTT.

This clonotype came up many times. J is TRBJ2-3 and V is TRBV7-8; unclear D gene. V shed 1 base and J shed 2 bases, with 13 bases lying between them. CDR3 length: 16 amino acids. CDR1 and CDR2 from the germline V gene are SGHVS and FQNEAQ. The CDR3 DNA reads as TGTGCCAGCAGCTTAGTCTGGGGTAGCCTCACAGATACGCAGTATTTT. Amino acid sequence: CASSLVWGSLTDTQYF.

This clonotype was seen at least ten times. This chain connects TRBV7-9 to TRBJ1-1, with D possibly matching TRBD1 (5 bases). CDR1 and CDR2 from the germline V gene are SEHNR and FQNEAQ (reference sequence). The CDR3 runs 17 residues. Trimming removed 5 bases at V and 1 base at J, with 20 bases between. The CDR3 region has the DNA TGTGCCAGCAGCCGGACGACGGGGCGGACACAGAACACTGAAGCTTTCTTT. This encodes CASSRTTGRTQNTEAFF.

This clonotype came up a few times. The CDR3 DNA sequence: TGCAGCGTTGATTACGACCAAGAGACCCAGTACTTC. It translates to CSVDYDQETQYF. The chain is built from TRBV29-1 and TRBJ2-5, with D hard to call. Germline CDR1 reads SQVTM; CDR2 reads ANQGSEA. V lost 3 bases and J lost 0, with 5 bases in between. The CDR3 runs to 12 residues. The full variable domain, completed using reference TRBV29-1 and TRBJ2-5, is SAVISQKPSRDICQRGTSLTIQCQVDSQVTMMFWYRQQPGQSLTLIATANQGSEATYESGFVIDKFPISRPNLTFSTLTVSNMSPEDSSIYLCSVDYDQETQYFGPGTRLLVL.

This clonotype showed up many times. The chain carries TRBV28 and TRBJ2-6; TRBD2 might be the D (6 bases). V lost 3 bases and J lost 0, with 12 bases in between. Germline V gene data show CDR1 as MDHEN and CDR2 as SYDVKM. The CDR3 is made up of 17 amino acids. In DNA form, the CDR3 reads TGTGCCAGCAGTTTTTTCCAGGGACTCTCTGGGGCCAACGTCCTGACTTTC. Amino acids: CASSFFQGLSGANVLTF.

This clonotype was observed at least ten times. The chain uses TRBV27 and TRBJ2-7, with TRBD2 identical over 12 bases. V trimming: 4 bases; J trimming: 4 bases; junction bases outside the gene matches: 8. The V gene's germline CDR1 is MNHEY and CDR2 SMNVEV (reference sequence). This CDR3 is 16 amino acids long. In DNA, the CDR3 is TGTGCCAGCAGTTCTGCGACTAGCGGGAGATCTTACGAGCAGTACTTC. Its translation is CASSSATSGRSYEQYF.

This clonotype was found many times. V usage is TRBV19 and J usage is TRBJ2-1, with D possibly being TRBD1 (6 bases). The CDR3 runs 16 residues. V dropped 2 bases and J dropped 0 bases, with 11 bases sitting between them. Germline V gene data show CDR1 as LNHDA and CDR2 as SQIVND (reference sequence). CDR3 region: CASSIWQDSSYNEQFF. CDR3 in DNA: TGTGCCAGTAGTATATGGCAGGACAGCTCCTACAATGAGCAGTTCTTC.

The J gene is TRBJ2-5, the V gene TRBV20-1, with 9 bases fitting TRBD2. Per the germline V gene, CDR1 is DFQATT and CDR2 is SNEGSKA (reference sequence). J gave up 2 bases and V 4 bases, and 8 bases lay outside the gene matches. The CDR3 loop spans 15 amino acids. The CDR3 DNA is TGCAGTGCTACAAGACTAGCGGTACTACAAGAGACCCAGTACTTC. Encoded protein: CSATRLAVLQETQYF.

The chain employs TRBV11-2 and TRBJ2-3; 9 positions match TRBD2. Trimming took 3 bases from V and 3 from J; bases not matched to a gene: 7. The CDR3 covers 16 residues. Germline V CDR1 and CDR2: SGHAT, FQNNGV. The CDR3 here is CASSFSSGTGTDTQYF. Here the CDR3 DNA reads TGTGCCAGCAGCTTTTCTAGCGGGACGGGTACAGATACGCAGTATTTT.

Of note for this clonotype: An end of the junction does not agree with germline; a read error may underlie this. The V and J genes are TRBV7-7 and TRBJ2-3, with 8 positions matching TRBD2. This CDR3 is 17 amino acids long. CDR1 is SSHAT and CDR2 is FNYEAQ in the germline V gene (reference sequence). In DNA, the CDR3 is TGTGCTAGCAGCTTAGGGGTCGGGAGGGCCCCCACAGATACGCAGTATTTT. It yields the protein CASSLGVGRAPTDTQYF. Supplemented by reference TRBV7-7 and TRBJ2-3, the full variable domain reads GAGVSQSPRYKVTKRGQDVTLRCDPISSHATLYWYQQALGQGPEFLTYFNYEAQPDKSGLPSDRFSAERPEGSISTLTIQRTEQRDSAMYRCASSLGVGRAPTDTQYFGPGTRLTVL.